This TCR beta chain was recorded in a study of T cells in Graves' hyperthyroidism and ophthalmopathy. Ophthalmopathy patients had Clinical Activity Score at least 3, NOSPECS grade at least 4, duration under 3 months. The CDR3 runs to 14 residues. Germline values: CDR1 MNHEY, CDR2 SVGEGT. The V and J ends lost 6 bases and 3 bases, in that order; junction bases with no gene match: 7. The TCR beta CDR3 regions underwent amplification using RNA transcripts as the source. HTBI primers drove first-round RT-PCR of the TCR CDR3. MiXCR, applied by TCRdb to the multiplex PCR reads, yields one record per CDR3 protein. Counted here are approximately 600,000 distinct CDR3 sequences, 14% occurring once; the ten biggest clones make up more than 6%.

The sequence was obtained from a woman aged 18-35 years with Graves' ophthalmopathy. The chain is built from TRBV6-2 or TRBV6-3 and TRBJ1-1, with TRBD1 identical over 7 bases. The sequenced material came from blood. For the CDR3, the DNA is TGTGCCAGCAGAATAGACAGGGTGGACACTGAAGCTTTCTTT. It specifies CASRIDRVDTEAFF.